This T cell receptor (beta chain) was sequenced in a study of blood T cell repertoires in COVID-19. V was pared by 2 bases and J by 6 bases, with 16 bases between. Germline V CDR1 and CDR2: LNHDA, SQIVND (reference sequence). CDR3 length equals 15 residues. Using immunoSEQ multiplex PCR, the repertoire was profiled, and TCRdb retains in-frame clones only, with some absent. The table lists some 190,000 clones, 85% to 90% of them singletons, with around 7.8% in the top ten. The chain combines TRBV19 with TRBJ1-2, with D maybe TRBD1 (6 bases). The TCR sequence derives from a woman aged 55-75 years with acute or convalescent COVID-19. Sequenced sample: peripheral blood. The CDR3 DNA sequence: TGTGCCAGTAGTATATGGGGGCAGGGTTCCCATGGCTACACCTTC. It yields the protein CASSIWGQGSHGYTF.